One sample yielded the 10 T cell receptor beta chains listed below, sequenced in a study of blood T cell repertoires in COVID-19. Here immunoSEQ multiplex PCR was the method, and the copy in TCRdb shows in-frame clones only, minus some. The repertoire includes fewer than 100,000 clones, about 93% of them detected once, and less than 0.8% sits in the top ten. Sample: peripheral blood. Every receptor here comes from a woman of 80 years or more with acute or convalescent COVID-19.

This clone was found once. The gene calls are TRBV5-1 and TRBJ1-2, with 7 bases identical to TRBD1. The CDR3 has 13 amino acids. Germline CDR1 reads SGHRS; CDR2 reads YFSETQ. V lost 0 bases and J lost 4; bases outside the gene matches: 0. Here the CDR3 DNA reads TGCGCCAGCAGCTTGGGGACAGGCTATGGCTACACCTTC. Translating it yields CASSLGTGYGYTF.

The V gene is TRBV7-2, the J gene TRBJ2-7; TRBD1 might be the D (6 bases). Trimming stripped 4 bases from V and 5 bases from J, with 12 bases between. The CDR3 runs 13 residues. Looked up from germline, CDR1 is SGHTA and CDR2 is FQGNSA. The CDR3 loop reads CASSSPTGHEQYF. In nucleotides, the CDR3 is TGTGCCAGCAGCTCTCCTACAGGGCACGAGCAGTACTTC.

This clone was recorded a few times. The chain has TRBV6-6 and TRBJ1-1; possibly TRBD1 for D (5 bases). Germline V gene sequence: CDR1 MNHNY, CDR2 SVGAGI (reference sequence). V lost 6 bases to trimming and J lost 0 bases, with 11 bases between them. This CDR3 contains 14 residues. The DNA of the CDR3 is TGTGCCAGCAGCCACCGACAGATGAACACTGAAGCTTTCTTT. Amino acids: CASSHRQMNTEAFF.

The chain links TRBV27 to TRBJ2-1; 9 positions match TRBD2. Germline loops: CDR1 MNHEY, CDR2 SMNVEV (reference sequence). Trimming took 7 bases from V and 9 from J; bases not matched to a gene: 22. The CDR3 sequence is 18 residues long. As DNA, the CDR3 is TGTGCCAGCACTAATGGACAGACCGGGACTAGCTCTTTCGGTGAGCAGTTCTTC. This encodes CASTNGQTGTSSFGEQFF.

This rearrangement joins TRBV5-1 to TRBJ1-2; D possibly corresponds to TRBD1 (5 bases). CDR1 is SGHRS, CDR2 YFSETQ, per germline. The ends were cut back, 0 bases at V and 5 bases at J, with 14 bases in the middle. The length of the CDR3 is 15 residues. The CDR3 DNA follows: TGCGCCAGCAGCTTGGCGGCAGGGACTGGTTATGGCTACACCTTC. This gives the protein CASSLAAGTGYGYTF.

The chain combines TRBV6-2 or TRBV6-3 with TRBJ2-7; the match to TRBD1 covers 9 bases. Trimming at V came to 5 bases and at J to 2 bases, leaving 13 bases not matched to a gene. CDR3 length equals 17 residues. The germline gives CDR1 MNHEY, CDR2 SVGEGT. CDR3 sequence (DNA): TGTGCCAGCAGTGCTACAGGGGGCCTAGGGCATCCCTACGAGCAGTACTTC. It codes for CASSATGGLGHPYEQYF.

This clone was detected once. This sequence joins TRBV4-2 and TRBJ2-7; 9 nucleotides match TRBD1. Germline V gives CDR1 LGHNA, CDR2 YNFKEQ. Trimming removed 1 base from V and 2 bases from J; junction bases left unmatched: 9. The CDR3 is made up of 17 amino acids. CDR3 DNA: TGTGCCAGCAGCCAAGTCGCCGCCGGGACAGGGACCTACGAGCAGTACTTC. The encoded protein is CASSQVAAGTGTYEQYF.

The chain is built from TRBV28 and TRBJ2-4; 10 bases are shared with TRBD1. Trimming cost V 7 bases and J 0 bases; bases outside gene matches: 21. The CDR3 totals 21 residues. Looked up from germline, CDR1 is MDHEN and CDR2 is SYDVKM. CDR3 in amino acids: CASTPDRGRDPRLLAKNIQYF. The CDR3 coding sequence is TGTGCCAGCACCCCAGACAGGGGGCGAGACCCCCGTCTACTAGCCAAAAACATTCAGTACTTC.

Turning to this clone: The same CDR3 also results from other DNA sequences found in this sample. The CDR3 loop reads CASSKTSGSSDTQYF. CDR3 coding DNA: TGTGCCAGCAGTAAGACTAGCGGGAGTTCAGATACGCAGTATTTT. The V gene is TRBV6-5, the J gene TRBJ2-3, with 12 positions matching TRBD2. In germline, CDR1 is MNHEY, CDR2 SVGAGI. V shed 5 bases, J shed 4 bases, and the junction held 4 bases outside the gene matches. The length of the CDR3 is 15 residues.

This clone was counted only a few times. This chain joins TRBV7-6 and TRBJ2-4, with TRBD1 as a possible D gene (6 bases). Looked up from germline, CDR1 is SGHVS and CDR2 is FNYEAQ. V gave up 1 base and J gave up 0 bases, with 22 bases separating them. The CDR3 totals 20 residues. The CDR3 is CASSLGDPWTDSIAKNIQYF. CDR3 nucleotides: TGTGCCAGCAGCTTAGGGGATCCCTGGACAGACTCTATAGCCAAAAACATTCAGTACTTC.